This TCR beta chain is from a study of cytomegalovirus exposure and HLA in healthy donors (dated by TCRdb to 2016 to 2017). The study in broad terms: An earlier analysis of several hundred of the donors reported 250 to 350 Gb of sequence data and about 100 million unique TCR beta sequences from about 200 million T cells. Approximately 310 gigabases of sequencing data and some 85 million unique TCR sequences were included in an early release covering roughly 600 HLA-typed donors. The genetic ancestry cluster associated with self-reported Caucasian donors included roughly 84% of the roughly 380 genotyped donors. The study was designed to test whether signatures of past pathogen exposure could be identified by cataloging public T cell receptors. Using immunosequencing, the study profiled T cell repertoires from some 670 subjects and related those repertoires to cytomegalovirus serostatus. A separate validation cohort of 90 to 150 different subjects was used in addition to the roughly 720-subject first cohort. High-throughput TCR immunosequencing, statistical association of individual TCRs with disease status, and machine learning were combined to predict cytomegalovirus infection status. A later analysis re-analyzed previously published TCR beta repertoires from 550 to 700 donors and added high-resolution HLA genotyping to study TCR occurrence patterns. In the later analysis, no new phenotypic data were used to find candidate immune exposures; instead, reliance was placed on TCR beta sequences and their occurrence across donors. In an earlier analysis of roughly 540 of the donors, high-throughput TCR beta sequencing was used to judge whether each TCR beta V gene segment behaved as functional or pseudogenic. Donor age, sex, ethnicity and CMV serostatus were collected together with the repertoire data. A later genetic analysis used genome-wide SNP genotypes for about three fifths of the 666 donors, treating that subset as a discovery cohort. All discovery cohort repertoires had been generated on a single sequencing platform. Class I and class II HLA loci were covered by the typing at four-digit resolution. The number of donors typed differed by locus, with about 629-630 for A, B, C, DRB1 and DQB1, around 520 for DQA1, some 570 for DPA1, and some 440 for DPB1. Five DR-DQ haplotypes were handled as single units for association and clustering because linkage in the cohort was strong. Across 300 to 500 genotyped donors of the cohort, an average of about 240,000 unique TCR beta nucleotide sequences per donor were sequenced, and 15% to 20% of those sequences were non-productive. The study at large found these results: Linkage disequilibrium might explain the correlated functional status among segregating V segments, but an unknown experimental factor could not be ruled out. Broadly in line with IMGT annotations, most TCR beta V segments showed up in productive rearrangements about 87% or about 30% of the time in an earlier analysis of approximately 600 of the donors. A later genetic analysis associated a missense DCLRE1C variant with V-gene and J-gene trimming of TCR beta chains, and an independent cohort replicated the association. A further reported finding was that TCR beta sequences accurately predicted the HLA-A and HLA-B alleles for most subjects in the first cohort. In vitro tests confirmed that three of the cytomegalovirus-associated TCR beta chains recognize cytomegalovirus antigens. Assigning TCR associations to individual alleles was difficult when HLA alleles, especially DR and DQ, strongly co-occurred. Sequencing depth was assumed to be roughly uniform across donors in the presence/absence analyses, though that assumption may not hold. The classifier was reported to diagnose cytomegalovirus status with high specificity and sensitivity in both the original cohort and the validation cohort. A cluster of highly shared sequence variants was judged likely to represent a technical artifact of the sequencing pipeline. A total of about 180 TCR beta chains were listed by the study as associated with cytomegalovirus. This cohort had only TCR beta chains sequenced, and the lack of alpha or paired-chain data limited which features could be detected. Most CMV-associated TCR beta chains appeared to be HLA-restricted in a later analysis, and the HLA associations seemed to be driven largely by CMV exposure. Compared with equally common non-associated chains, HLA-associated TCR beta chains in a later analysis were more clonally expanded and had lower generation probabilities. The authors suggested that the approach could potentially be generalized to other disease states and immunological phenotypes. HLA typing was unavailable for some donors at each locus, so association tests used only the typed subset. The 87-base-pair reads could not distinguish some IMGT-functional V segments, including TRBV6-2 and TRBV6-3, so those segments were excluded. In a later analysis, several top co-occurrence clusters were reported to appear linked to parvovirus B19, influenza, CMV and Epstein-Barr virus. A later analysis found that TCR association rates varied across HLA loci, with DRB1 alleles showing the most associated TCRs and HLA-C alleles the fewest. The earlier analysis of 587 of the donors excluded over 15 rarely observed V segments, including chromosome 9 orphons, because counts were too low. Specific HLA alleles were associated with around 18,000 TCR beta sequences at a false discovery rate of 0.05 in a later analysis. A later genetic analysis reported fewer N-insertions in productive TCRs among donors in an Asian-associated ancestry cluster than the roughly 700-donor mean. Immune exposure information for the cohort was limited to CMV serostatus. Most TCR sequences were seen in very few donors, while some public TCRs were found in many individuals.

V gives up 6 bases and J gives up 2 bases, and the segment between their germline ends measures 14 bases. The CDR3 runs 15 amino acids, cysteine and phenylalanine included. The entry retains the CDR3 DNA only, 45 bases that are in frame from base 1. The germline V gene (reference sequence) specifies LNHNV as CDR1 and YYDKDF as CDR2. The cohort was made up of 666 healthy bone marrow donors. At the time of sampling, every cohort member was nominally healthy, though immune exposures that went unrecorded were likely present. The donor was CMV seronegative and belonged to the group of 350 to 400 seronegative cohort members. A peripheral blood sample was collected from each donor, and TCR beta sequencing was performed on peripheral blood mononuclear cells. The Qiagen DNeasy Blood Extraction Kit was used to extract genomic DNA from the blood cell samples. To prepare the library, the immunoSEQ multiplex PCR assay was applied. For the multiplex PCR, a mixture combining 60 forward primers for TCR Vbeta segments and 13 reverse primers for TCR Jbeta segments was used. The CDR3 region of rearranged TCR beta genes was amplified from genomic DNA with a multiplex PCR assay. The amplified TCR beta libraries were sequenced on the Illumina HiSeq System as 87-base-pair reads. From the authors' description of their analysis: A later analysis tallied roughly 78 million unique TCR beta chains across the 660 or so repertoires, and approximately 12 million of those chains were shared by two or more donors. Raw reads were error-corrected and collapsed into unique sequences by a nearest-neighbor algorithm in which closely related sequences were merged to remove PCR and sequencing errors. Alignment of CDR3 sequences to IMGT reference sequences was used to assign V, D and J gene segments. For a sequence to be retained, a match of at least six nucleotides was required to both a V gene segment and a J gene segment. A rearrangement counted as productive if the CDR3 had no stop codons and remained in frame with V and J, and every other rearrangement counted as non-productive. Following IMGT convention, CDR3 was defined as the stretch from the second conserved V-encoded cysteine to the conserved J-encoded phenylalanine. In an earlier analysis of some 550 of the donors, sequences lacking an unambiguous match to a single V gene segment were excluded. An earlier analysis of approximately 590 of the donors classified V segments as functional when productive rearrangements were above 56.7% and as segregating when the standard deviation between donors was above 5%. A statistical classification framework was built for diagnosing cytomegalovirus status from the catalog of TCR beta chain sequences. In a later analysis, TCR nucleotide sequences were compared against IMGT/GENE-DB human TR gene sequences so that V and J genes could be assigned. In a later analysis, CDR3 sequences and most-parsimonious VDJ recombination scenarios were assigned using the TCRdist pipeline. A later analysis defined each TCR beta chain by its CDR3 amino acid sequence plus V-gene family, and excluded reads lacking a unique V-gene family. To address suspected cross-contamination and a sequencing artifact, a later analysis removed approximately 590 highly shared, low-generation-probability nucleotide sequences. In a later analysis, a clonal expansion index was calculated for each public chain from normalized within-repertoire ranks of inferred template counts. In a later analysis, generation probabilities were computed using a VDJ recombination model fitted to out-of-frame rearrangements, and the results were checked against IGoR. Hypergeometric tests were used in a later analysis to score TCR-TCR, TCR-HLA and TCR-CMV co-occurrence, with a repertoire-size bias correction applied to the TCR pairs. A later analysis estimated false discovery rates by permuting HLA or CMV assignments 20 times. In a later analysis, co-occurring TCRs were grouped using DBSCAN, with TCRdist sequence similarity added in when clustering inside HLA-allele-positive subsets. Repertoires with fewer than 30,000 or more than 120,000 public chains, plus five repertoires with anomalous nucleotide sharing, were excluded from co-occurrence clustering. The table was pulled from immuneACCESS by TCRdb, which kept in-frame rearrangements only. Such tables lose some clones; where checked, under half of the loss comes from unresolved V genes, and the rest has no known cause. V, J and clone size are those of that table, while D and trimming were read from the DNA. Within this sample are 55,000 to 65,000 clones, with about four fifths of them counted one time only. Together, the top ten hold around 4.2% of the sample.

Details on this clone: This clone's antigen is unknown. Base qualities are not provided; no much larger clone lies one nucleotide away.

The chain uses TRBV15 and TRBJ2-1, with the D gene not clear enough to name. This TCR derives from a woman aged 40 to 49 in good health and CMV-seronegative. The sample was PBMCs. The sequence in DNA is TGTGCCACCAGTTCTGCCGGCGGAGCCTACAATGAGCAGTTCTTC. This codes for CATSSAGGAYNEQFF.